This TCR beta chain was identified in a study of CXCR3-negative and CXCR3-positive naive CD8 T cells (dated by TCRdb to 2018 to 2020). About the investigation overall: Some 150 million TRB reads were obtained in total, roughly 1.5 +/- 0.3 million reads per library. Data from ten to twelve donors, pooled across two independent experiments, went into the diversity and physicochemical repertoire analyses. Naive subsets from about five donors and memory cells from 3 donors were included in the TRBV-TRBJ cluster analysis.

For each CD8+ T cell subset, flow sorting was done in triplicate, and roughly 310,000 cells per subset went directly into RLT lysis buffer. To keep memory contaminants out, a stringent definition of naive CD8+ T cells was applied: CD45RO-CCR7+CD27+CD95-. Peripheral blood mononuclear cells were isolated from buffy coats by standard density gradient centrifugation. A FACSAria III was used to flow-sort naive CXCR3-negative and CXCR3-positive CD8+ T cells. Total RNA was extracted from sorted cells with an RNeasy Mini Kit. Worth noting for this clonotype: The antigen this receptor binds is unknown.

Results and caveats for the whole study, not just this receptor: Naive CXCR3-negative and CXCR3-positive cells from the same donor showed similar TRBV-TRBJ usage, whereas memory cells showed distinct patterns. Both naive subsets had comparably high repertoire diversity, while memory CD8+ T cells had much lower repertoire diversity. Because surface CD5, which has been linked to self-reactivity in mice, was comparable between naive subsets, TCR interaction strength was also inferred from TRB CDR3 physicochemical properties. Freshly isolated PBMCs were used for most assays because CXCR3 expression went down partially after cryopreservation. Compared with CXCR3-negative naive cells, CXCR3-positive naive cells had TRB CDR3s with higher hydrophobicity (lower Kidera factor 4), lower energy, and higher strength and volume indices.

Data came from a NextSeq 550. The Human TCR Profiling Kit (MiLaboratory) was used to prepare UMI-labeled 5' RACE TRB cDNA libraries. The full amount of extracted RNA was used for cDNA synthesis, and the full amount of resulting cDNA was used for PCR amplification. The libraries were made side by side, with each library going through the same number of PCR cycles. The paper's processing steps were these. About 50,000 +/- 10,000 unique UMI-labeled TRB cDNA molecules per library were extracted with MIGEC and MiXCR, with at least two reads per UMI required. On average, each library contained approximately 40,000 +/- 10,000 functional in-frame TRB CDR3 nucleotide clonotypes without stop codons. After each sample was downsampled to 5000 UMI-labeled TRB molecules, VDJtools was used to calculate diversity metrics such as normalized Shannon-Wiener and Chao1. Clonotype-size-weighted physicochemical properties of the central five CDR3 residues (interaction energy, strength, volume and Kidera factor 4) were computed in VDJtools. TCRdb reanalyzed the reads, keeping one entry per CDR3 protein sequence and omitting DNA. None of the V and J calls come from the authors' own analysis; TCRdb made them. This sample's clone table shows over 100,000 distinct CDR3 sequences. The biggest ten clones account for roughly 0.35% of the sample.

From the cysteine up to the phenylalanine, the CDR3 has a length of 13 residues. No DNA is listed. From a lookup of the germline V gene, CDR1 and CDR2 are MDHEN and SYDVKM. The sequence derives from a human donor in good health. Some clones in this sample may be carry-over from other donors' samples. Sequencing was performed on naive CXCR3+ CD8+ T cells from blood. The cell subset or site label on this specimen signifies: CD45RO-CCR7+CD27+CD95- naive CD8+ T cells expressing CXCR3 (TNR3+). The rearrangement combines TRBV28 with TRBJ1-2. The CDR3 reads CASLGAQLYGYTF.